The present entry profiles one TCR beta chain with its context. Its antigen is unidentified. The second PCR ran about 6 to 11 cycles with a sample-barcoded 5' primer and J-beta primers. A single record per CDR3 protein comes from TCRdb applying MiXCR to the 5' RACE reads. The table includes hundreds of thousands of distinct CDR3 sequences, roughly 20% detected once. The data are from a study of blood T cells in healthy people across ages. Germline CDR1 SGHDT, CDR2 YYEEEE. Trimming pared 4 bases from V and 2 bases from J, leaving 6 bases between. CDR3 length equals 13 residues. Whole-study findings and limits: More naive CD4+ cells and higher diversity were found in long-lived than in aged donors.

The sample taken for sequencing was blood. The clonotype originates from a man between 65 and 85 years old in good health. The rearrangement links TRBV5-6 to TRBJ2-2; D uncertain. The CDR3 nucleotides read TGTGCCAGCAGCCCGTACAACACCGGGGAGCTGTTTTTT. The encoded protein is CASSPYNTGELFF.